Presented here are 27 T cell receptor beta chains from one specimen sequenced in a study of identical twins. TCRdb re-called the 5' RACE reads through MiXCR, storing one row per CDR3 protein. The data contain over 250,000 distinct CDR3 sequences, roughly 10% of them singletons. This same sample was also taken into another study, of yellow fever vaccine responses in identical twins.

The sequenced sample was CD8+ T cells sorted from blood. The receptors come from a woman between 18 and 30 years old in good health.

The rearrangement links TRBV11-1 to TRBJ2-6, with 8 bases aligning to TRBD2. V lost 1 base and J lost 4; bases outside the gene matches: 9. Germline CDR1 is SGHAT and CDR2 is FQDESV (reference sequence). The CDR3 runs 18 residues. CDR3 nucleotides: TGTGCCAGCAGCTTAGTGCCGGGAGGGCCTGCCGGGGCCAACGTCCTGACTTTC. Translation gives CASSLVPGGPAGANVLTF.

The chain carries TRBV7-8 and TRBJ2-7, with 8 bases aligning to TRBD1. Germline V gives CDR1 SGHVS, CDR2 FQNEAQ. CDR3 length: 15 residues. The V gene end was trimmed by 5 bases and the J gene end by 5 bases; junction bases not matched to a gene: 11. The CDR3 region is CASSPRTGIVHEQYF. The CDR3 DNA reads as TGTGCCAGCAGCCCGAGGACAGGGATTGTCCACGAGCAGTACTTC. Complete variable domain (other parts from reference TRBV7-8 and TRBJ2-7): GAGVSQSPRYKVAKRGQDVALRCDPISGHVSLFWYQQALGQGPEFLTYFQNEAQLDKSGLPSDRFFAERPEGSVSTLKIQRTQQEDSAVYLCASSPRTGIVHEQYFGPGTRLTVT.

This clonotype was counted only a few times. In DNA, the CDR3 is TGTGCCAGCAGTCCGCTACCAGGGGCGAGGGAGCAGTACTTC. It translates to CASSPLPGAREQYF. The chain couples TRBV2 to TRBJ2-7, with D maybe TRBD1 (6 bases). The CDR3 runs 14 residues. The germline V gene has CDR1 SNHLY and CDR2 FYNNEI. With 5 bases removed from V and 7 bases from J, the gap between germline ends came to 18 bases. Looking up the rest from reference TRBV2 and TRBJ2-7 gives the full variable domain: EPEVTQTPSHQVTQMGQEVILRCVPISNHLYFYWYRQILGQKVEFLVSFYNNEISEKSEIFDDQFSVERPDGSNFTLKIRSTKLEDSAMYFCASSPLPGAREQYFGPGTRLTVT.

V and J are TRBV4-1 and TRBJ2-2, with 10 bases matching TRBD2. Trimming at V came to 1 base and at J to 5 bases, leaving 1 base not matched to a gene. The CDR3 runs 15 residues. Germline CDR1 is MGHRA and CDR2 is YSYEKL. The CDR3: CASSQVAGGTGELFF. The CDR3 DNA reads TGCGCCAGCAGCCAAGTAGCGGGGGGTACCGGGGAGCTGTTTTTT.

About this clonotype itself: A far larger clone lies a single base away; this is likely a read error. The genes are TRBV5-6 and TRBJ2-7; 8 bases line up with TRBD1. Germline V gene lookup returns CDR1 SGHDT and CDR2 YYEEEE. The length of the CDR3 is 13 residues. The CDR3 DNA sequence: TGTGCCAGCAGCCTGGGACAGGCCTACGTGCAGTACTTC. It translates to CASSLGQAYVQYF.

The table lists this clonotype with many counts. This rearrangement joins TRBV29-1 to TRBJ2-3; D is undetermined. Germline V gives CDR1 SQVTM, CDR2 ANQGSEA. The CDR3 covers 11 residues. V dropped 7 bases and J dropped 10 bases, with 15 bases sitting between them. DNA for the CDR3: TGCAGCGCAATCGTCCAAAACCCGCAGTATTTT. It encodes CSAIVQNPQYF.

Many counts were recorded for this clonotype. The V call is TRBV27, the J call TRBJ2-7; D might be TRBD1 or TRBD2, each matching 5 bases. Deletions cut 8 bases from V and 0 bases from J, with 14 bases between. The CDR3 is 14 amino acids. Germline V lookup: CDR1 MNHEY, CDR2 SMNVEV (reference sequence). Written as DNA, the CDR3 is TGTGCCAGCCCTCCGGGACGAAGCTCCTACGAGCAGTACTTC. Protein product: CASPPGRSSYEQYF.

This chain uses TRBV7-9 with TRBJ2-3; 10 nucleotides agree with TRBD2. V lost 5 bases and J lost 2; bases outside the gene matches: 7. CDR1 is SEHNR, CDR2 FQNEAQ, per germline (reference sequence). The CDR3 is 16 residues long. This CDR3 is CASSPLAGGLTDTQYF. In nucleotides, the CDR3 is TGTGCCAGCAGCCCTTTAGCGGGGGGCCTCACAGATACGCAGTATTTT.

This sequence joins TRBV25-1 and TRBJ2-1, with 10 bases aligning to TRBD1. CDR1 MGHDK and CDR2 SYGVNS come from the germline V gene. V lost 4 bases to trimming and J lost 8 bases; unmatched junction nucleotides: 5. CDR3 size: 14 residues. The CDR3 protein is CASSGQGARDEQFF. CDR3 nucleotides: TGTGCCAGCAGTGGACAGGGGGCGCGAGATGAGCAGTTCTTC.

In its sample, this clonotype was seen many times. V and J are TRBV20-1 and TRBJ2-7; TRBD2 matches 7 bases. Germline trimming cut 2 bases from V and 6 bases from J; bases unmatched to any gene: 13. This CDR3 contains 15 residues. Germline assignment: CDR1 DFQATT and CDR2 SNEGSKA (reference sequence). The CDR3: CSARPLGEGLGEQYF. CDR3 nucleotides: TGCAGTGCTAGACCTCTGGGGGAGGGCCTAGGCGAGCAGTACTTC.

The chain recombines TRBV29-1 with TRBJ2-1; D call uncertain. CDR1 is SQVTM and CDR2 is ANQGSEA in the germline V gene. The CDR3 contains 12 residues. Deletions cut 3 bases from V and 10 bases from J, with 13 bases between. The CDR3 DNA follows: TGCAGCGTTGAGTCCGCGTCGTGGGAGCAGTTCTTC. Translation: CSVESASWEQFF.

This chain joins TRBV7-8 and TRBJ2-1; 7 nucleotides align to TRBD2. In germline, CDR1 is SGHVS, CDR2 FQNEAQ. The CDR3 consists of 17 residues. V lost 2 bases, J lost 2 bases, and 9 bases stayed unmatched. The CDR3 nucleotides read TGTGCCAGCAGCTTACGTGTACTAGCGAGCCCCTACAATGAGCAGTTCTTC. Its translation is CASSLRVLASPYNEQFF.

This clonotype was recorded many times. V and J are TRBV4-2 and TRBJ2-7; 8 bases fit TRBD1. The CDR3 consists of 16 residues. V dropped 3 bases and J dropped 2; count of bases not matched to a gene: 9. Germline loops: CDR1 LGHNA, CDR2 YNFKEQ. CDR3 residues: CASSQGISGQAYEQYF. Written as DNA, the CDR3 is TGTGCCAGCAGCCAGGGGATATCGGGACAGGCCTACGAGCAGTACTTC.

The CDR3 spells CASSPRKGSGANVLTF. The CDR3, as DNA: TGTGCCAGCAGTCCGCGGAAGGGCTCTGGGGCCAACGTCCTGACTTTC. The gene calls are TRBV28 and TRBJ2-6; D gene unclear. Germline lookup yields CDR1 MDHEN and CDR2 SYDVKM. V shed 5 bases and J shed 0 bases, with 11 bases lying between them. The CDR3 has 16 amino acids.

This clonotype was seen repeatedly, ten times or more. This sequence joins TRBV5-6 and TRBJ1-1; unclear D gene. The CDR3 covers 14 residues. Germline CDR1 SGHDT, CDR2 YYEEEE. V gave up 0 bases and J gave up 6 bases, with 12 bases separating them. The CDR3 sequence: CASSLVRAVAEAFF. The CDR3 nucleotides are TGTGCCAGCAGCTTGGTCCGGGCAGTAGCTGAAGCTTTCTTT.

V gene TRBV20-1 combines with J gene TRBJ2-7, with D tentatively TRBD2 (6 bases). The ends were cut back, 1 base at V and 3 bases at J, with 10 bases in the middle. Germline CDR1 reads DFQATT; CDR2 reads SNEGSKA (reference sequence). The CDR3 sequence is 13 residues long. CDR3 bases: TGCAGTGCTAGAGGGAGGCGGGACTACGAGCAGTACTTC. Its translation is CSARGRRDYEQYF.

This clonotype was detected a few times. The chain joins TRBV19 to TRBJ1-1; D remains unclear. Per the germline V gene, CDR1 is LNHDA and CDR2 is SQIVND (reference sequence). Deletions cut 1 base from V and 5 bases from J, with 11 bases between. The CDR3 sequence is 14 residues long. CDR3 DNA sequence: TGTGCCAGTAGTATAGGGCCGGAGATAACTGAAGCTTTCTTT. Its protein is CASSIGPEITEAFF.

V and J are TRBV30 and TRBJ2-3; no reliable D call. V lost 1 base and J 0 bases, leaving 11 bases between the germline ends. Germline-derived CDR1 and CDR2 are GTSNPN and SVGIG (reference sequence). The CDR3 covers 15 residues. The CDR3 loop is CAWSGSAKSTDTQYF. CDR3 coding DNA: TGTGCCTGGAGTGGCTCCGCTAAAAGCACAGATACGCAGTATTTT.

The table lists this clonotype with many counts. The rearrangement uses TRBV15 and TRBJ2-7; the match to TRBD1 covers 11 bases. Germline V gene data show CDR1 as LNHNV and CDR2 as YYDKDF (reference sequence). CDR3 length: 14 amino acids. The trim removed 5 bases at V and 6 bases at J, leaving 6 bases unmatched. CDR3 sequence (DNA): TGTGCCACCAGCGGCGGGACAGGGGGTTTCGAGCAGTACTTC. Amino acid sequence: CATSGGTGGFEQYF.

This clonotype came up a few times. CDR3 sequence (DNA): TGTGCCAGCAGTTATAGGCGGGTGGGGGAATACGAGCAGTACTTC. Translated: CASSYRRVGEYEQYF. The chain couples TRBV6-5 to TRBJ2-7; D possibly uses TRBD1 or TRBD2 (5 bases each). V lost 3 bases and J 4 bases, leaving 16 bases between the germline ends. This CDR3 has 15 amino acids. In germline, CDR1 is MNHEY, CDR2 SVGAGI.

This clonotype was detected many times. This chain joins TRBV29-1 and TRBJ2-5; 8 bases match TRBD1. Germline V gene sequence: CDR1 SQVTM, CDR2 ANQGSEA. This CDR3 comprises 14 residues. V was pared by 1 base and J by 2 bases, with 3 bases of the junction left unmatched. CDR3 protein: CSVEGWDRQETQYF. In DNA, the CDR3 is TGCAGCGTTGAAGGATGGGACAGGCAAGAGACCCAGTACTTC.

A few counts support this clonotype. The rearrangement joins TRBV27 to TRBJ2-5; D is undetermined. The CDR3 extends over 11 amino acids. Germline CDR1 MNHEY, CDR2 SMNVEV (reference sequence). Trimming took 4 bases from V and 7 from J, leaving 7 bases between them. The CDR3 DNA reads TGTGCCAGCAGTTCTGGATGGACCCAGTACTTC. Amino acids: CASSSGWTQYF.

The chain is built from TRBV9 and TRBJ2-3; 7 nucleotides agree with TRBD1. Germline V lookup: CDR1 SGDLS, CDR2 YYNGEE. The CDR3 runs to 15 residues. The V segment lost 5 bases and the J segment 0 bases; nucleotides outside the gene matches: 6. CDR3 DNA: TGTGCCAGCAGGGACAGGAGTTCTAGCACAGATACGCAGTATTTT. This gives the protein CASRDRSSSTDTQYF.

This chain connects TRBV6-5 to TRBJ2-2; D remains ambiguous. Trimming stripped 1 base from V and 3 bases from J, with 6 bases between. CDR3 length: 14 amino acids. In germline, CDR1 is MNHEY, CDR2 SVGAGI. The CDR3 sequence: CASSYLGYTGELFF. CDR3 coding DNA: TGTGCCAGCAGTTACTTGGGGTACACCGGGGAGCTGTTTTTT.

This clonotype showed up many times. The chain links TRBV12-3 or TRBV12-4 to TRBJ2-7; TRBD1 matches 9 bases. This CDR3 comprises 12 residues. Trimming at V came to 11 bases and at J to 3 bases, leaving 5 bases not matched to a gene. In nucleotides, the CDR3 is TGTGCCTCACAGGGGGCCAACTACGAGCAGTACTTC. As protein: CASQGANYEQYF.

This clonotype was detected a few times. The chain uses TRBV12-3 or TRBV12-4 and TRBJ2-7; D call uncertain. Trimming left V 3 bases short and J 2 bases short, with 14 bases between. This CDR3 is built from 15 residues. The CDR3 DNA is TGTGCCAGCAGTTTCCTAGGACCCCTCCCCTACGAGCAGTACTTC. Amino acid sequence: CASSFLGPLPYEQYF.

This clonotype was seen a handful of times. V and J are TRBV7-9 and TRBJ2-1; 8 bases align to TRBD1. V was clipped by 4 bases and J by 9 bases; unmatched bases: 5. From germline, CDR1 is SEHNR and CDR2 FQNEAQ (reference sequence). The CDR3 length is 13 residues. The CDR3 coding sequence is TGTGCCAGCAGCTCCACAGGGGGGAGTGAGCAGTTCTTC. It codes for CASSSTGGSEQFF.